This TCR beta chain is from a study of graft-versus-host responses after intestinal transplantation. About the study: All recipients were given anti-thymocyte globulin induction, and tacrolimus and steroids were then administered for around three years.

There were about 200,000 CFSE-labeled responder cells plated together with about 200,000 irradiated, violet-dye-labeled stimulator cells. Using immunoSEQ multiplex PCR, the repertoire was profiled, and TCRdb retains in-frame clones only, with some absent. The sample shows tens of thousands of clones, less than 40% of them seen only once. Sequencing used alloreactive CD8+ T cells from a mixed lymphocyte reaction culture, obtained before intestinal transplant. As for subset: CFSE-low proliferating T cells sorted from roughly six-day pre-transplant mixed lymphocyte reaction (GvH or HvG direction). This receptor was obtained from a human patient who received an intestinal transplant.

In DNA, the CDR3 is TGTGCCAGCAGCTATTCCTACGAGCAGTACTTC. Translation: CASSYSYEQYF. The chain employs TRBV5-5 and TRBJ2-7, with D uncertain. Germline lookup yields CDR1 SGHKS and CDR2 YYEKEE (reference sequence). Trimming left V 3 bases short and J 1 base short, with 2 bases between. The CDR3 spans 11 residues.